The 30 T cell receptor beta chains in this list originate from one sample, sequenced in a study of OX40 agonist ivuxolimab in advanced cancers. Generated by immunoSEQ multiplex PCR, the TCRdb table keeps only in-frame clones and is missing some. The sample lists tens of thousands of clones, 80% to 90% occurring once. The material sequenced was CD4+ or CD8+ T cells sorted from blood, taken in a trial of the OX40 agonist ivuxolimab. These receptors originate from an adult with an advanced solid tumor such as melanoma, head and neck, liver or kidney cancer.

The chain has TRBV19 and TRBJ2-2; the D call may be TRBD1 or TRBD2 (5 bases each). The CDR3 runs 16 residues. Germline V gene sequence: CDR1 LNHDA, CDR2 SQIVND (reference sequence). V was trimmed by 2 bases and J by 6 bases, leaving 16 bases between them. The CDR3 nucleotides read TGTGCCAGTAGTATAATGTGGGGGACGGATCCCGGGGAGCTGTTTTTT. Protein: CASSIMWGTDPGELFF.

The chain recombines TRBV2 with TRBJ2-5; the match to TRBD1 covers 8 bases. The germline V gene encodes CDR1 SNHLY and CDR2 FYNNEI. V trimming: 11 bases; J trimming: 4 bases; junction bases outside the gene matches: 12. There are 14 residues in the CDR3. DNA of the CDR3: TGTGCCCGCCGACAGGGGCTCGTGGGAGAGACCCAGTACTTC. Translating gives CARRQGLVGETQYF.

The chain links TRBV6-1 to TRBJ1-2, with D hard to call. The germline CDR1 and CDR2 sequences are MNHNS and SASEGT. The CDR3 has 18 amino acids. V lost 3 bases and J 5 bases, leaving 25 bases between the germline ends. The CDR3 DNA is TGTGCCAGCAGTGAGGCGGGGATGGGAGGCACCTTCCGGTATGGCTACACCTTC. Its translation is CASSEAGMGGTFRYGYTF.

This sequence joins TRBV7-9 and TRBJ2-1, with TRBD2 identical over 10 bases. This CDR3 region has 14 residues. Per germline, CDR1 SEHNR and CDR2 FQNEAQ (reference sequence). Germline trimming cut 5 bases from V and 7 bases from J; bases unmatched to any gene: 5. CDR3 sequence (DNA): TGTGCCAGCAGCATCGGACTAGCGGTAAATGAGCAGTTCTTC. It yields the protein CASSIGLAVNEQFF.

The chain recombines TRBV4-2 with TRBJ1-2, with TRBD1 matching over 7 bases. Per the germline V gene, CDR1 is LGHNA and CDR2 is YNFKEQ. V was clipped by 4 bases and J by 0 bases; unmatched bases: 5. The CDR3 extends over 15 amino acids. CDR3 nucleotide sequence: TGTGCCAGCAGCCTGGGGACAGAAGCTAACTATGGCTACACCTTC. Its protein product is CASSLGTEANYGYTF.

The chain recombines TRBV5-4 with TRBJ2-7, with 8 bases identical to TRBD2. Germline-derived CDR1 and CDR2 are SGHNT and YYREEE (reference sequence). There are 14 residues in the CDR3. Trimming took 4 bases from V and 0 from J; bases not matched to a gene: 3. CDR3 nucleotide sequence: TGTGCCAGCAGCCCTAGCGGGCACTCCTACGAGCAGTACTTC. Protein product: CASSPSGHSYEQYF.

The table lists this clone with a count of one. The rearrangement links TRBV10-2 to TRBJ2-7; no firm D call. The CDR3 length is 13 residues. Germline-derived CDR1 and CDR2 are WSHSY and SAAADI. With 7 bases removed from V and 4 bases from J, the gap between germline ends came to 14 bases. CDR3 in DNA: TGCGCCAGCATAAGCTCCCTTCAATACGAGCAGTACTTC. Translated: CASISSLQYEQYF.

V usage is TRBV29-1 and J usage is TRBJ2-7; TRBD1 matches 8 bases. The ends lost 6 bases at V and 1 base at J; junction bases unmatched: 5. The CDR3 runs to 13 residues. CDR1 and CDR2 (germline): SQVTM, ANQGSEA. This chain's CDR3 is CSVRGLFSYEQYF. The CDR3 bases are TGCAGCGTCAGGGGGCTCTTTTCCTACGAGCAGTACTTC.

The CDR3 region has the DNA TGTGCCAGCACCGCCGGGGCCACGTATTCACCCCTCCACTTT. It is translated as CASTAGATYSPLHF. The J gene is TRBJ1-6, the V gene TRBV25-1; perhaps TRBD1 as D (5 bases). Trimming shortened V by 7 bases and J by 8 bases, and 15 bases separated the two germline ends. Germline V gives CDR1 MGHDK, CDR2 SYGVNS. The CDR3 sequence is 14 residues long.

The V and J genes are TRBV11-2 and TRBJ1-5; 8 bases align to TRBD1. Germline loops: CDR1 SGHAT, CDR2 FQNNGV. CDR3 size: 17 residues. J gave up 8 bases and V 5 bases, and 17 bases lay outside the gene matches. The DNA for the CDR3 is TGTGCCAGCAGCCCGGGGACAGGCTTTGGATCCCGTAAGCCCCAGCATTTT. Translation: CASSPGTGFGSRKPQHF. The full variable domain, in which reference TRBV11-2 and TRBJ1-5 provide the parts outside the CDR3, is EAGVAQSPRYKIIEKRQSVAFWCNPISGHATLYWYQQILGQGPKLLIQFQNNGVVDDSQLPKDRFSAERLKGVDSTLKIQPAKLEDSAVYLCASSPGTGFGSRKPQHFGDGTRLSIL.

CDR3 nucleotide sequence: TGTGCCAGCAGCCTCGCGAGCGGGGGAGATACGCAGTATTTT. Its translation: CASSLASGGDTQYF. The rearrangement joins TRBV7-2 to TRBJ2-3; 8 bases map to TRBD2. The V and J ends lost 5 bases and 5 bases, in that order; junction bases with no gene match: 6. The CDR3 is 14 amino acids. The germline CDR1 and CDR2 sequences are SGHTA and FQGNSA.

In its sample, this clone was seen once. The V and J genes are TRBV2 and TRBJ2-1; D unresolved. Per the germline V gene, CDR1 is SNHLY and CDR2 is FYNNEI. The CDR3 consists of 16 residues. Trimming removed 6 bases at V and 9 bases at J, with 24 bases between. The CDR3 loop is CASSLLRAAVGGEQFF. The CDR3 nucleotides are TGTGCCAGCAGCCTACTAAGGGCAGCCGTGGGTGGTGAGCAGTTCTTC.

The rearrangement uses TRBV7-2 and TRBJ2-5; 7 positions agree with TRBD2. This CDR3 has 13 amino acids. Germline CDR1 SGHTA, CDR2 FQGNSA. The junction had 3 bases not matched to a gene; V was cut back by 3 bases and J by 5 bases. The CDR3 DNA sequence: TGTGCCAGCAGCTTGGGACTACCCGAGACCCAGTACTTC. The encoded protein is CASSLGLPETQYF.

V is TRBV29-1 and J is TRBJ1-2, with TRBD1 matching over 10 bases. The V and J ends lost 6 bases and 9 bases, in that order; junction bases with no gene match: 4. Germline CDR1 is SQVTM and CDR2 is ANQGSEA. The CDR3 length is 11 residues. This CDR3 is CSVGQGESYTF. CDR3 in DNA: TGCAGCGTCGGACAGGGGGAGAGCTACACCTTC.

The CDR3 region is CASRGYTATNEKLFF. In nucleotides, the CDR3 is TGTGCCAGCAGGGGATATACGGCGACTAATGAAAAACTGTTTTTT. This sequence joins TRBV27 and TRBJ1-4, with D unclear. Germline-derived CDR1 and CDR2 are MNHEY and SMNVEV (reference sequence). This CDR3 region has 15 residues. Trimming removed 6 bases at V and 2 bases at J, with 13 bases between.

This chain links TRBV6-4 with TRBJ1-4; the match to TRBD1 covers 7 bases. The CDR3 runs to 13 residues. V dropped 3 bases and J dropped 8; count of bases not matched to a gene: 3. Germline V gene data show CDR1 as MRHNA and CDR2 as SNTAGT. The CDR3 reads CASSENRGEKLFF. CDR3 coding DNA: TGTGCCAGCAGTGAGAACAGGGGAGAAAAACTGTTTTTT.

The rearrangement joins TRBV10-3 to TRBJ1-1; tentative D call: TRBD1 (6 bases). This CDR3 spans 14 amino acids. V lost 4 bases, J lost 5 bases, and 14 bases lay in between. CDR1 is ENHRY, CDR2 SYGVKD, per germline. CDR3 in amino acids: CAISVIEGGTEAFF. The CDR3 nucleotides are TGTGCCATCAGTGTAATCGAGGGGGGGACTGAAGCTTTCTTT.

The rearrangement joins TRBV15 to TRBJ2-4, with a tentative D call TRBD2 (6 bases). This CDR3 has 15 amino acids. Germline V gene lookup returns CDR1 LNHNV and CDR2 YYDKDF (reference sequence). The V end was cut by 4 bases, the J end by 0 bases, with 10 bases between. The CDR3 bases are TGTGCCACCAGCAAGGGCGGGGTAGCCAAAAACATTCAGTACTTC. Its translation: CATSKGGVAKNIQYF.

Here the CDR3 reads CASSPAYYEQYF. DNA for the CDR3: TGTGCCAGCAGCCCCGCGTACTACGAGCAGTACTTC. The chain uses TRBV7-9 and TRBJ2-7; no firm D call. The CDR3 is 12 amino acids. Germline V CDR1 and CDR2: SEHNR, FQNEAQ (reference sequence). V gave up 5 bases and J gave up 3 bases, with 8 bases separating them.

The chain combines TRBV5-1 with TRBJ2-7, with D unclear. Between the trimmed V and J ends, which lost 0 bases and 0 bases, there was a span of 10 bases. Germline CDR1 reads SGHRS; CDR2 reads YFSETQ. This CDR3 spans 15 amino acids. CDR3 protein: CASSLVGGSSYEQYF. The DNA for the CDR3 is TGCGCCAGCAGCTTGGTAGGTGGTAGCTCCTACGAGCAGTACTTC.

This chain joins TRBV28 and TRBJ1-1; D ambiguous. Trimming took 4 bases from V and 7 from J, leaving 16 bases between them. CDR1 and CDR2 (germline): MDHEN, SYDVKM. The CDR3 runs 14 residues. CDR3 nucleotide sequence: TGTGCCAGCAGTTCCCGGACGGACCCGAATGAAGCTTTCTTT. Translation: CASSSRTDPNEAFF.

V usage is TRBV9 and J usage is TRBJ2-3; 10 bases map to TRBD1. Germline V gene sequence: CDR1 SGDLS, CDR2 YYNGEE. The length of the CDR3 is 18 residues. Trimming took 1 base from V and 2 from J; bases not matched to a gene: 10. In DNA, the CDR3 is TGTGCCAGCAGCGTATCTCCGGGACAGGGGACGCCCACAGATACGCAGTATTTT. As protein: CASSVSPGQGTPTDTQYF.

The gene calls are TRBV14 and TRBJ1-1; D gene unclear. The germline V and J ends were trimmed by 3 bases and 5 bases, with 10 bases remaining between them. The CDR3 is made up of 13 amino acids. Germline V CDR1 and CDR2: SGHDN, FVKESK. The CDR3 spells CASSQGSRTEAFF. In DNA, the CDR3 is TGTGCCAGCAGCCAGGGTAGTCGAACTGAAGCTTTCTTT.

This chain's CDR3 is CASSPEGETQYF. The CDR3, as DNA: TGTGCCAGCTCACCGGAGGGGGAGACCCAGTACTTC. The chain combines TRBV18 with TRBJ2-5, with D perhaps matching TRBD2 (6 bases). Germline V gene lookup returns CDR1 KGHSH and CDR2 LQKENI. V lost 3 bases to trimming and J lost 5 bases, with 7 bases between them. The CDR3 length is 12 residues. Full variable domain (rest looked up from reference TRBV18 and TRBJ2-5): NAGVMQNPRHLVRRRGQEARLRCSPMKGHSHVYWYRQLPEEGLKFMVYLQKENIIDESGMPKERFSAEFPKEGPSILRIQQVVRGDSAAYFCASSPEGETQYFGPGTRLLVL.

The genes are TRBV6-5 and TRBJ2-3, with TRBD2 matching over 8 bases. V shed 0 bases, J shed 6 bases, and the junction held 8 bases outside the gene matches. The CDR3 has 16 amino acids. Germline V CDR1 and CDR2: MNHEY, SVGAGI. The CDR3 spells CASSYSLAGSQDTQYF. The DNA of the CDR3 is TGTGCCAGCAGTTACTCCCTAGCGGGTTCCCAGGATACGCAGTATTTT.

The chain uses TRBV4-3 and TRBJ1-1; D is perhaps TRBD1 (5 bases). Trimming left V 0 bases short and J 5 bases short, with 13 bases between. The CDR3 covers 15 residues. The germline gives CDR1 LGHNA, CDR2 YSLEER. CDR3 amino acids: CASSQDWGGWTEAFF. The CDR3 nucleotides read TGCGCCAGCAGCCAAGATTGGGGGGGATGGACTGAAGCTTTCTTT.

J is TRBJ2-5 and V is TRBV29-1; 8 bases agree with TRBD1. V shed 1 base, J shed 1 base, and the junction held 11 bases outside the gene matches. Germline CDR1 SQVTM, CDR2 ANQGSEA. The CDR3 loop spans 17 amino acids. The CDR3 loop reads CSVEAPGTGESQETQYF. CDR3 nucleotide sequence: TGCAGCGTTGAAGCACCCGGGACAGGAGAGTCCCAAGAGACCCAGTACTTC.

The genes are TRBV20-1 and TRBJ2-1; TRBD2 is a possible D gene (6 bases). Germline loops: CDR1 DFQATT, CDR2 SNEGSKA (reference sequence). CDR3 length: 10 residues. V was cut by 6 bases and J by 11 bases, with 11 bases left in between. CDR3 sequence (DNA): TGCAGTGCCTCCGGGGGACAGCAGTTCTTC. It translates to CSASGGQQFF.

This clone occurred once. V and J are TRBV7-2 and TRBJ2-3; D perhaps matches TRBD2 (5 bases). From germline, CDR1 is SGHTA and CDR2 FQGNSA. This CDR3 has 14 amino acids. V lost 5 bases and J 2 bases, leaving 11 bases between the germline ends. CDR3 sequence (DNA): TGTGCCAGCAGCCCGGACTTCCACACAGATACGCAGTATTTT. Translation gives CASSPDFHTDTQYF.

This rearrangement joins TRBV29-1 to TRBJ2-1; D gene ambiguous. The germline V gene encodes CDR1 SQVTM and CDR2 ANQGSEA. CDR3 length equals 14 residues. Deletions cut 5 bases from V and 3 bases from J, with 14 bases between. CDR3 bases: TGCAGCGTTACGCCCGACGGGCACTACAATGAGCAGTTCTTC. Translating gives CSVTPDGHYNEQFF.